The rows below give T cell receptor beta chains drawn from one sample of a study of persistence of HIV-infected CD4 T cells. Clones were sequenced by immunoSEQ multiplex PCR, and TCRdb holds only the in-frame ones, with some missing. The sample holds 36,000 or so clones, 75% to 90% seen once. These TCRs' antigens remain unknown. The material sequenced was cultured CD4+ T cells from PBMCs, taken from a patient who received antiretroviral therapy. The receptors stem from an adult with HIV. The donor label of this sample is uncertain. Each CDR3 is given with its conserved first and last residue. Rows may omit the clone size; those that give it use once, few, many or a size class.

clone size: NA
V gene: TRBV9
J gene: TRBJ2-3
CDR3 protein: CASSQGGFRADTQYF

clone size: NA
V gene: TRBV7-3
J gene: TRBJ1-1
CDR3 protein: CASSLTDQTGGTGAFF

clone size: NA
V gene: TRBV20-1
J gene: TRBJ2-3
CDR3 protein: CSARVGVPQYF

clone size: NA
V gene: TRBV9
J gene: TRBJ2-6
CDR3 protein: CASSPRRGDSLDSGANVLTF

clone size: NA
V gene: TRBV7-2
J gene: TRBJ1-1
CDR3 protein: CASSLVGALTEAFF

clone size: once
V gene: TRBV7-3
J gene: TRBJ1-1
CDR3 protein: CASSLRSRNTEAFF

clone size: once
V gene: TRBV7-9
J gene: TRBJ1-1
CDR3 protein: CASSGSSRNTEAFF

clone size: NA
V gene: TRBV30
J gene: TRBJ1-5
CDR3 protein: CAWSTGRLGPQHF

clone size: NA
V gene: TRBV19
J gene: TRBJ1-1
CDR3 protein: CASSATRNTEAFF

clone size: NA
V gene: TRBV2
J gene: TRBJ1-2
CDR3 protein: CASSEDGNGYTF

clone size: NA
V gene: TRBV5-5
J gene: TRBJ2-5
CDR3 protein: CASSSTSGGAYETQYF

clone size: few
V gene: TRBV9
J gene: TRBJ2-7
CDR3 protein: CASSLRFESYEQYF

clone size: NA
V gene: TRBV9
J gene: TRBJ1-6
CDR3 protein: CASSADMHNSPLHF

clone size: NA
V gene: TRBV6-5
J gene: TRBJ2-4
CDR3 protein: CASRVGNIQYF

clone size: NA
V gene: TRBV6-1
J gene: TRBJ2-1
CDR3 protein: CASSESRLATLNEQFF

clone size: NA
V gene: TRBV3-1/TRBV3-2
J gene: TRBJ2-1
CDR3 protein: CASSQSRDPSSYNEQFF